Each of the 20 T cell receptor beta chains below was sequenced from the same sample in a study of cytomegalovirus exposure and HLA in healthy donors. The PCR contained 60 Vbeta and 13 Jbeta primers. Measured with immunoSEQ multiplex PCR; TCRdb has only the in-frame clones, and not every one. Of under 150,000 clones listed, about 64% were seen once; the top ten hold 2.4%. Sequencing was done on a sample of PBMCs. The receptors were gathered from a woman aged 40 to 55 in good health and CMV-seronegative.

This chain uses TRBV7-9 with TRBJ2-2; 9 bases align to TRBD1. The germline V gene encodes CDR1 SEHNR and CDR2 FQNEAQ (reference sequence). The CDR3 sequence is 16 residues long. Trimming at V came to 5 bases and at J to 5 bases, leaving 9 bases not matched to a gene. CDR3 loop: CASSPPGTGKTGELFF. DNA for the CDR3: TGTGCCAGCAGCCCTCCCGGGACAGGGAAAACCGGGGAGCTGTTTTTT. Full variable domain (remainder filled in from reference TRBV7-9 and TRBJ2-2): DTGVSQNPRHKITKRGQNVTFRCDPISEHNRLYWYRQTLGQGPEFLTYFQNEAQLEKSRLLSDRFSAERPKGSFSTLEIQRTEQGDSAMYLCASSPPGTGKTGELFFGEGSRLTVL.

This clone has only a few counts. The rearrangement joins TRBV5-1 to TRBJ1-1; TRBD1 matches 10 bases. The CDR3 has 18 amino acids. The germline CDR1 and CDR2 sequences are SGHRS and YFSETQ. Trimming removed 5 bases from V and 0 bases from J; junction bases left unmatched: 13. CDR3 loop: CASSRGEGQGTLNTEAFF. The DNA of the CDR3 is TGCGCCAGCAGTCGAGGTGAGGGACAGGGGACTTTGAACACTGAAGCTTTCTTT.

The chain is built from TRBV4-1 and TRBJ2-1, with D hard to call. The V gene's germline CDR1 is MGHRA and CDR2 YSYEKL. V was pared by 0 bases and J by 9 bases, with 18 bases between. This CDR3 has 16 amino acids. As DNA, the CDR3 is TGCGCCAGCAGCCAAGAGGGCCGCCGGCTGCATGGTGAGCAGTTCTTC. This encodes CASSQEGRRLHGEQFF.

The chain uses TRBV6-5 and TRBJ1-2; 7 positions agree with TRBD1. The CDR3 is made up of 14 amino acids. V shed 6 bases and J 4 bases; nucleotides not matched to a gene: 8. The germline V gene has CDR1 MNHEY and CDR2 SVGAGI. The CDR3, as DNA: TGTGCCAGCAGGGACAGGCCCCACTCCTATGGCTACACCTTC. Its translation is CASRDRPHSYGYTF.

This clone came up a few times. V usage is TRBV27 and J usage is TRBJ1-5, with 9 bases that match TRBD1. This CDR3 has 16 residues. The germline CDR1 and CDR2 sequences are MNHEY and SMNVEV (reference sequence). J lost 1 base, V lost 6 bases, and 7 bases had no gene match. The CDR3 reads CASRQQGAFSNQPQHF. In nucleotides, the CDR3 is TGTGCCAGCAGACAACAGGGGGCTTTCAGCAATCAGCCCCAGCATTTT.

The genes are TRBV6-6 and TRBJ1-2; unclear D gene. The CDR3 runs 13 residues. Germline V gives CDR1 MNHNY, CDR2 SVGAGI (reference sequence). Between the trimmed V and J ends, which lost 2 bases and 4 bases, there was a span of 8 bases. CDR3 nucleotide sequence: TGTGCCAGCAGTTACGGCAGGCCCTATGGCTACACCTTC. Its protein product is CASSYGRPYGYTF.

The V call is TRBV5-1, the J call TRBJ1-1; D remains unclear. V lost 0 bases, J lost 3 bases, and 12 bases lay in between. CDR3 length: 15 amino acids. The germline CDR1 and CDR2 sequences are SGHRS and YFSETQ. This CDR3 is CASSLETLWDTEAFF. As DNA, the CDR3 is TGCGCCAGCAGCTTGGAGACACTCTGGGACACTGAAGCTTTCTTT.

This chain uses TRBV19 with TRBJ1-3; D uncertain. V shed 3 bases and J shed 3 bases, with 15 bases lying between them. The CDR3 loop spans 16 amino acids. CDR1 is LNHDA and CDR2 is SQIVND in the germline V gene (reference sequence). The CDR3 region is CASSIPVGSNGNTIYF. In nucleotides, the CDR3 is TGTGCCAGTAGTATCCCGGTCGGTTCAAATGGAAACACCATATATTTT.

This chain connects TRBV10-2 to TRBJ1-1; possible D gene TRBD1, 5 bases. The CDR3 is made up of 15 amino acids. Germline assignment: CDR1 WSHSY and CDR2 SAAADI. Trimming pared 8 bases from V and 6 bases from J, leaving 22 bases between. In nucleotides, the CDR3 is TGCGCCAGCGCCCTGGAAGACAACGGGGGGGCTGAAGCTTTCTTT. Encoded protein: CASALEDNGGAEAFF.

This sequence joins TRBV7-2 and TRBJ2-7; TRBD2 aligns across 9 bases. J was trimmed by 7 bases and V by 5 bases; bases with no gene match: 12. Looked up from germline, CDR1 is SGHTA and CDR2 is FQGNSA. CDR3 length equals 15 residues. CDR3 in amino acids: CASSPDLAGPREQYF. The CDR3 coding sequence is TGTGCCAGCAGCCCCGATCTAGCGGGGCCTCGGGAGCAGTACTTC.

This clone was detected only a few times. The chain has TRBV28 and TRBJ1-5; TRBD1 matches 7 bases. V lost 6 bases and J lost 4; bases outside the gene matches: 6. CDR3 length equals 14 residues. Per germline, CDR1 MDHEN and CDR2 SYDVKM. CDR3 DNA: TGTGCCAGCAGCCACGGGACAGTAAATCAGCCCCAGCATTTT. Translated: CASSHGTVNQPQHF.

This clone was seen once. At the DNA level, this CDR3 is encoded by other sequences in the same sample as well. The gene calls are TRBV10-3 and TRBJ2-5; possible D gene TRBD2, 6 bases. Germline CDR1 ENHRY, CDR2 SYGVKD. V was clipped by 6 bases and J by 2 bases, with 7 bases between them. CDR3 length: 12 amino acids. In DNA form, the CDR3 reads TGTGCCATCAGCGGAGGGCAAGAGACCCAGTACTTC. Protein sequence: CAISGGQETQYF.

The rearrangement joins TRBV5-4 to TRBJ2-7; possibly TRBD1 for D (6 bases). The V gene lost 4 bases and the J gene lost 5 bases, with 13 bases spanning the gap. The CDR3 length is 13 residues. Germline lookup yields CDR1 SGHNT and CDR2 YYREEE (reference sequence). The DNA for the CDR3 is TGTGCCAGCAGCATCCAGGGGCTTAACGAGCAGTACTTC. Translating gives CASSIQGLNEQYF. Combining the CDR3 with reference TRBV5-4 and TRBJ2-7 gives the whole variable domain ETGVTQSPTHLIKTRGQQVTLRCSSQSGHNTVSWYQQALGQGPQFIFQYYREEENGRGNFPPRFSGLQFPNYSSELNVNALELDDSALYLCASSIQGLNEQYFGPGTRLTVT.

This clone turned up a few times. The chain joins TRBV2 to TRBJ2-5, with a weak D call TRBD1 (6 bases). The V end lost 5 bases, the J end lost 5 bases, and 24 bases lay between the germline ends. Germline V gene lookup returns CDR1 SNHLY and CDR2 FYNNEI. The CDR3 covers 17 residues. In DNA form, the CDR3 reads TGTGCCAGCAGTTCAGGGGCGAGTAGGCCCCGGAGGGAGACCCAGTACTTC. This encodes CASSSGASRPRRETQYF.

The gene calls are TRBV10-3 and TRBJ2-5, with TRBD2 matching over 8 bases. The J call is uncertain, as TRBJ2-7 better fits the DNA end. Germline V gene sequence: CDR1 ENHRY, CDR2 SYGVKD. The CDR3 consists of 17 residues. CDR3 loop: CAISESKAGGLPYEQYF. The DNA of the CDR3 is TGTGCCATCAGTGAGTCGAAGGCGGGGGGCCTTCCCTACGAGCAGTACTTC.

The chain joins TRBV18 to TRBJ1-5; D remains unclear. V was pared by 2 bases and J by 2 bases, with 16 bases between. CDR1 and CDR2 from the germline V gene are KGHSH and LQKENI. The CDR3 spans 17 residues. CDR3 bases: TGTGCCAGCTCACCAGCCGGAGGGAGTCAGGGCAATCAGCCCCAGCATTTT. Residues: CASSPAGGSQGNQPQHF.

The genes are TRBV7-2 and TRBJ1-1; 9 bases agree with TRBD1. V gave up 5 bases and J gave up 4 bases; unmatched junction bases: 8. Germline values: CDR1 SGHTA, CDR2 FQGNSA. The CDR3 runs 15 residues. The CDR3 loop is CASSPRQGGSTEAFF. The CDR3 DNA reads TGTGCCAGCAGCCCCCGACAGGGGGGGAGCACTGAAGCTTTCTTT.

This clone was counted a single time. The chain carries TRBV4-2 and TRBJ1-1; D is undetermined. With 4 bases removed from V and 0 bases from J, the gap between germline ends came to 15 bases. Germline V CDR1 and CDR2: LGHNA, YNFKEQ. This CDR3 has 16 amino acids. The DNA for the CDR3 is TGTGCCAGCAGCCTTCCGTCGGCAGGAATGAACACTGAAGCTTTCTTT. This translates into CASSLPSAGMNTEAFF.

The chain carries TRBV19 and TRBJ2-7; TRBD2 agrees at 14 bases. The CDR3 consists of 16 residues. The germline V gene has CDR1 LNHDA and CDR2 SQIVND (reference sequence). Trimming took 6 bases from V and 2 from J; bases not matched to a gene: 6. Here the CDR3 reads CASRGETSGGAYEQYF. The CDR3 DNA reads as TGTGCCAGTAGAGGAGAGACTAGCGGGGGGGCCTACGAGCAGTACTTC.

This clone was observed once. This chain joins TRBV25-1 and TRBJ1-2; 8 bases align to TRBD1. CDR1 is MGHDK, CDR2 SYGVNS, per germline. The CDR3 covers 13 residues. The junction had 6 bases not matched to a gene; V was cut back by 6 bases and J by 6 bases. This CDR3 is CASRRQGTDGYTF. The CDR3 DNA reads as TGTGCCAGCAGACGACAGGGGACAGATGGCTACACCTTC.